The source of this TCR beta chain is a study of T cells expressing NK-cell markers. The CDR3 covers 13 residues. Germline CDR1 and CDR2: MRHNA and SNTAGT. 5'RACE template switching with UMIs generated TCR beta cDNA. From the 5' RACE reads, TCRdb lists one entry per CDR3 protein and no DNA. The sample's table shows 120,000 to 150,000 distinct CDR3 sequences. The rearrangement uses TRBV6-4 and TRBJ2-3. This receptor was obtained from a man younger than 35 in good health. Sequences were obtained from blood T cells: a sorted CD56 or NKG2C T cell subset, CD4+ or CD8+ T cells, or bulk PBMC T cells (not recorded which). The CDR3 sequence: CASSDLLTDTQYF.